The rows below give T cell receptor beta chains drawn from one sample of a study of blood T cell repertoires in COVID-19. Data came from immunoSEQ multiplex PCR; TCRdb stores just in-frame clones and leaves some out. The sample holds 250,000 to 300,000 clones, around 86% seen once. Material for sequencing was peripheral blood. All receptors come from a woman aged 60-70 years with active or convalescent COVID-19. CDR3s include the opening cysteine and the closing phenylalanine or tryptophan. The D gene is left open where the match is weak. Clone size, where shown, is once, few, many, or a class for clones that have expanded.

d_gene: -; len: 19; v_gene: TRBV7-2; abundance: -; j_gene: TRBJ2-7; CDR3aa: CASSLPIPLVGMSSYEQYF; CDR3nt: TGTGCCAGCAGCTTACCGATCCCGTTGGTCGGGATGAGCTCCTACGAGCAGTACTTC
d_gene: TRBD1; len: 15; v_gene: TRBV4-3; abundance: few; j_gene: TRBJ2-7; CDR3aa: CASSQDPDRDYEQYF; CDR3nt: TGCGCCAGCAGCCAAGATCCGGACAGGGACTACGAGCAGTACTTC
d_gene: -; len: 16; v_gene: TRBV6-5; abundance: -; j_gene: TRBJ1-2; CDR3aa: CASSYFQGNRDYGYTF; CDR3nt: TGTGCCAGCAGTTACTTTCAGGGGAATAGGGATTATGGCTACACCTTC
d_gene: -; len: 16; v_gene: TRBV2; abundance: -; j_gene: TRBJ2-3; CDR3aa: CASSEGAFGGTDTQYF; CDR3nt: TGTGCCAGCAGTGAAGGAGCCTTCGGGGGCACAGATACGCAGTATTTT
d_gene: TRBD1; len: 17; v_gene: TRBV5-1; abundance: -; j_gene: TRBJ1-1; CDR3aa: CASSPGTGGLMNTEAFF; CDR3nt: TGCGCCAGCAGCCCGGGGACAGGGGGGCTTATGAACACTGAAGCTTTCTTT
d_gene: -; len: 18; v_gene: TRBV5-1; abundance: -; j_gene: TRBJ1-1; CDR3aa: CASTSPGVTGGYGAEAFF; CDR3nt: TGCGCCAGCACCTCCCCGGGCGTAACAGGAGGGTATGGGGCTGAAGCTTTCTTT
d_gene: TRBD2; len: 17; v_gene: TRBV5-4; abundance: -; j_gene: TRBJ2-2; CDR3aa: CASSLVAGGLNTGELFF; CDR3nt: TGTGCCAGCAGCTTGGTTGCGGGGGGACTTAACACCGGGGAGCTGTTTTTT
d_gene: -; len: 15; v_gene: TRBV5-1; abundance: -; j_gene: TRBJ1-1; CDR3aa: CASSLREGGNTEAFF; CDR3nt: TGCGCCAGCAGCCTAAGGGAGGGAGGAAACACTGAAGCTTTCTTT
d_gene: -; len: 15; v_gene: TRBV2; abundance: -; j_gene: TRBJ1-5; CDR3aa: CASIRSLRGNQPQHF; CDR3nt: TGTGCCAGCATTAGGTCGTTAAGGGGGAATCAGCCCCAGCATTTT
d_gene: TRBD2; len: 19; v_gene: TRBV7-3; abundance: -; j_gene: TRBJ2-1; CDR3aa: CASSLRVTSGGPSYNEQFF; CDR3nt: TGTGCCAGCAGCTTAAGAGTGACTAGCGGGGGCCCCTCCTACAATGAGCAGTTCTTC
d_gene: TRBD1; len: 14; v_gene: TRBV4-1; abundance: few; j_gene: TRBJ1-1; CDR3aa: CASSSKQGLLEAFF; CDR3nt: TGCGCCAGCAGTTCGAAACAGGGGTTACTTGAAGCTTTCTTT
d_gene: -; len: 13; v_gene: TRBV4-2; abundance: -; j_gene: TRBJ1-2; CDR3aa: CASSQGGGYGYTF; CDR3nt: TGTGCCAGCAGCCAAGGGGGGGGCTATGGCTACACCTTC
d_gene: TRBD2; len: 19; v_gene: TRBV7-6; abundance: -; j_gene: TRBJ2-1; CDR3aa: CASSLRLAGGLSSYNEQFF; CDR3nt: TGTGCCAGCAGCTTACGACTAGCGGGGGGTCTGAGCTCCTACAATGAGCAGTTCTTC
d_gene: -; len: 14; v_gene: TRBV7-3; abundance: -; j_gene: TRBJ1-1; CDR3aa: CASSLGGLDTEAFF; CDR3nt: TGTGCCAGCAGCCTCGGAGGGTTGGACACTGAAGCTTTCTTT
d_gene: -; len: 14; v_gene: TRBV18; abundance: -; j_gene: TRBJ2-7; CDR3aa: CASSPTTGSYEQYF; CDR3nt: TGTGCCAGCTCACCAACGACGGGCTCCTACGAGCAGTACTTC
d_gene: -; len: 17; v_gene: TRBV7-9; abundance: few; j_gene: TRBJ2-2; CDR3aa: CASSLAQVGRHTGELFF; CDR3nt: TGTGCCAGCAGCTTAGCCCAGGTAGGGAGACACACCGGGGAGCTGTTTTTT
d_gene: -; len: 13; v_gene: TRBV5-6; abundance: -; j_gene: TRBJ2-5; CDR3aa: CASSRSPGETQYF; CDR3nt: TGTGCCAGCAGCAGGAGTCCCGGAGAGACCCAGTACTTC
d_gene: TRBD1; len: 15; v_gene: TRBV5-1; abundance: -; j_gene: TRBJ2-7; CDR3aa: CASSSGQGSQYEQYF; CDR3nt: TGCGCCAGCAGCTCAGGACAGGGGAGTCAGTACGAGCAGTACTTC
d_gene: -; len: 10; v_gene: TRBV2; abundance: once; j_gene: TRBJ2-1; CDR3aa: CATKLVEQFF; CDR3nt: TGTGCCACCAAGCTTGTTGAGCAGTTCTTC
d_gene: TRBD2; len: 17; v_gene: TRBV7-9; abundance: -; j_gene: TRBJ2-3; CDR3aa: CASSLMLLAGSTDTQYF; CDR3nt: TGTGCCAGCAGCCTCATGTTACTAGCGGGAAGCACAGATACGCAGTATTTT
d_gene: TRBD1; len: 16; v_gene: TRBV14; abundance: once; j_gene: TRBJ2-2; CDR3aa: CASSLRTGLDTGELFF; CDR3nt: TGTGCCAGCAGCCTCCGGACAGGGCTCGACACCGGGGAGCTGTTTTTT
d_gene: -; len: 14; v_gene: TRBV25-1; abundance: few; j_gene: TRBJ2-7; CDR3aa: CASSEYGSAYEQYF; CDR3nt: TGTGCCAGCAGTGAATACGGGAGTGCCTACGAGCAGTACTTC
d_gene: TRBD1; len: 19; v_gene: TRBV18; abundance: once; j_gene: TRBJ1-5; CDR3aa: CASSPTGTGTASSNQPQHF; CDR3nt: TGTGCCAGCTCACCAACCGGGACAGGCACTGCCTCTAGCAATCAGCCCCAGCATTTT
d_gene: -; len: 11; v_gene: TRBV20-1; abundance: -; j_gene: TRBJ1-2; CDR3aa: CSARGGGSYTF; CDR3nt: TGCAGTGCTAGGGGAGGGGGAAGCTACACCTTC
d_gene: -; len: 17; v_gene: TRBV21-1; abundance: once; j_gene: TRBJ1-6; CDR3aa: CASSKALNRLLFAPLHF; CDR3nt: TGTGCCAGCAGCAAAGCCCTCAACAGGCTCCTTTTTGCACCCCTCCACTTT
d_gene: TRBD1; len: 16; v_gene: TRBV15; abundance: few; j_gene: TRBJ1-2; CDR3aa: CATSRGRDRIMNGYTF; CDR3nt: TGTGCCACCAGCAGGGGAAGGGACAGGATAATGAATGGCTACACCTTC
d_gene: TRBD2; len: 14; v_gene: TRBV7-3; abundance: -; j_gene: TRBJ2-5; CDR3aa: CASSLNSGEGTQYF; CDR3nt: TGTGCCAGCAGCTTAAACTCTGGGGAGGGGACCCAGTACTTC
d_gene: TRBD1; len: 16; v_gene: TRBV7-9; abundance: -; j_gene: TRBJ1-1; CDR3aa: CASSPAGTGFDTEAFF; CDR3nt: TGTGCCAGCAGCCCTGCCGGGACAGGGTTCGACACTGAAGCTTTCTTT
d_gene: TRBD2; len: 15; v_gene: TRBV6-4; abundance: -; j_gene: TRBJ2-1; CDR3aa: CASPEPSGGPNEQFF; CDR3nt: TGTGCCAGCCCTGAGCCCAGCGGGGGGCCCAATGAGCAGTTCTTC
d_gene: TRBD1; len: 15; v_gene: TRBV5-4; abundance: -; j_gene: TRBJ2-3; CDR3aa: CASSRTGGQMGTQYF; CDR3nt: TGTGCCAGCAGCAGGACAGGGGGACAGATGGGTACGCAGTATTTT
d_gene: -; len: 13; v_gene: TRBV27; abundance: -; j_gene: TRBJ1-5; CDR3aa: CASSFRGRQPQHF; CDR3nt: TGTGCCAGCAGTTTCCGGGGGAGGCAGCCCCAGCATTTT
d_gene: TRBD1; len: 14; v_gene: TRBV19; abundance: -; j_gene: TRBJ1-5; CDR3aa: CASRADRINQPQHF; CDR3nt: TGTGCCAGTAGAGCGGACAGGATCAATCAGCCCCAGCATTTT
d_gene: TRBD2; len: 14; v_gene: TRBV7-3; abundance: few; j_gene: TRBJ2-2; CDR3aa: CASSFAGEDGELFF; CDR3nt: TGTGCCAGCAGCTTCGCGGGGGAGGACGGGGAGCTGTTTTTT
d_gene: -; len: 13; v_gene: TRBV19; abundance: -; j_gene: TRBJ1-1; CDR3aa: CASSIIGGGEAFF; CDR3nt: TGTGCCAGTAGTATTATAGGAGGCGGTGAAGCTTTCTTT
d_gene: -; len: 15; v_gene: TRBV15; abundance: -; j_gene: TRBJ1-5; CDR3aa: CATSRLQVSNQPQHF; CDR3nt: TGTGCCACCAGCAGACTCCAGGTTAGCAATCAGCCCCAGCATTTT
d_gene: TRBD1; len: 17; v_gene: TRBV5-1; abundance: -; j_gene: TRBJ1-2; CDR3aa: CASSLGGQGVPNYGYTF; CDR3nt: TGCGCCAGCAGCTTAGGGGGACAGGGGGTTCCCAACTATGGCTACACCTTC
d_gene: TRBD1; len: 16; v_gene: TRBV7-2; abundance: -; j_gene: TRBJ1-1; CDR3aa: CASSSRQGPMNTEAFF; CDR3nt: TGTGCCAGCAGCTCACGACAGGGGCCTATGAACACTGAAGCTTTCTTT
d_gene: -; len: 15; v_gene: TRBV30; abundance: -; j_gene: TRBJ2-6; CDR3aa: CAWSVQGARANVLTF; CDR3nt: TGTGCCTGGAGTGTTCAGGGCGCGAGGGCCAACGTCCTGACTTTC
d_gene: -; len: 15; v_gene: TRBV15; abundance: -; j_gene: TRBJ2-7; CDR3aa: CATSRGRGPHYEQYF; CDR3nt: TGTGCCACCAGCAGAGGCAGGGGCCCCCATTACGAGCAGTACTTC
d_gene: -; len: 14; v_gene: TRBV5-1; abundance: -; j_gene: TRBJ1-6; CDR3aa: CASSLDGGYSPLHF; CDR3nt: TGCGCCAGCAGCTTGGATGGAGGGTATTCACCCCTCCACTTT
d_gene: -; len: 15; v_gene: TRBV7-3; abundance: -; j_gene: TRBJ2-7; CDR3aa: CASSPRGGFTYEQYF; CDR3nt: TGTGCCAGCAGCCCAAGGGGGGGGTTTACCTACGAGCAGTACTTC
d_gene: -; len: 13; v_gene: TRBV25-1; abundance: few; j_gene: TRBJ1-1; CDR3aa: CASSPTGNTEAFF; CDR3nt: TGTGCCAGCAGCCCGACTGGGAACACTGAAGCTTTCTTT
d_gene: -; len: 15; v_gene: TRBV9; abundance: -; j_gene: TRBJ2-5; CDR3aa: CASSVGSFGSETQYF; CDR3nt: TGTGCCAGCAGCGTAGGATCCTTCGGGTCGGAGACCCAGTACTTC
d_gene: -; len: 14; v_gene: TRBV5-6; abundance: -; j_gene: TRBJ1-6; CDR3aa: CASSLGQRDSPLHF; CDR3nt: TGTGCCAGCAGCCTCGGACAGCGCGATTCACCCCTCCACTTT
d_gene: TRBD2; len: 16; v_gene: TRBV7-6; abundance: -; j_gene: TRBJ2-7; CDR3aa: CASSLSPVAGEYEQYF; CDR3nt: TGTGCCAGCAGCTTAAGCCCTGTAGCGGGAGAGTACGAGCAGTACTTC
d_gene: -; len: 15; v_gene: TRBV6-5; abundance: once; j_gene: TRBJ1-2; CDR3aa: CASSYIGDSNYGYTF; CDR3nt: TGTGCCAGCAGTTATATCGGGGATTCTAACTATGGCTACACCTTC
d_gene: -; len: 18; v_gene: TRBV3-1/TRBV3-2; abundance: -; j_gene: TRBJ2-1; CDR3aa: CASSPISGIRSSYNEQFF; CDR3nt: TGTGCCAGCAGCCCCATCTCGGGGATTCGTAGCTCCTACAATGAGCAGTTCTTC
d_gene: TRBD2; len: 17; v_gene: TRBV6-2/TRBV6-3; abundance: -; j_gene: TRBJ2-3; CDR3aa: CASSYSERGGPLDTQYF; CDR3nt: TGTGCCAGCAGTTACTCCGAGCGGGGGGGCCCCCTTGATACGCAGTATTTT
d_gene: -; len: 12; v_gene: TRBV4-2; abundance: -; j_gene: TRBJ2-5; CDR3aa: CASSQERGTPHF; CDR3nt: TGTGCCAGCAGCCAAGAAAGGGGTACCCCGCACTTC